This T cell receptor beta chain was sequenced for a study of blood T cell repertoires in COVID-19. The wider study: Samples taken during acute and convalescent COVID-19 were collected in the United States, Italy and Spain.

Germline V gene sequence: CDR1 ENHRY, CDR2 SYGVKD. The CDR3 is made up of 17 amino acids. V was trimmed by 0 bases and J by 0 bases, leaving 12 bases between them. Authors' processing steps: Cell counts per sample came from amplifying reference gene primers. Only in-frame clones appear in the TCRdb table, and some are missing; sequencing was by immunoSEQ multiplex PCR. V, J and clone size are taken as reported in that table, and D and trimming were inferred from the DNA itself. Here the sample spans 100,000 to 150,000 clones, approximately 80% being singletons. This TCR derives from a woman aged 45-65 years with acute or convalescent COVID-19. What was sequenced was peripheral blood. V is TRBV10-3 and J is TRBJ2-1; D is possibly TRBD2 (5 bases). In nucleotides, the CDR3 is TGTGCCATCAGTGAGTCGAGAAGCGGTTCCTCCTACAATGAGCAGTTCTTC. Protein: CAISESRSGSSYNEQFF.